This TCR beta chain is drawn from a study of shared clonotypes between healthy human individuals. Study information: There were three CD4 naive, three CD4 memory, two CD8 naive and one CD8 memory plates per donor.

In replicate PCRs of sorted subsets, roughly 210 ng DNA, about 30,000 T cell genomes, was used. The protocol was immunoSEQ multiplex PCR, while the TCRdb copy is restricted to in-frame clones and leaves out a portion. The sample lists about 2.2 million clones; around 95% were seen once. CDR3 length equals 16 residues. Germline CDR1 SGHAT, CDR2 FQNNGV. V trimming: 1 base; J trimming: 1 base; junction bases outside the gene matches: 5. CD8 cells regarded as naive lacked CD45RO, were positively chosen for CCR7, and omitted terminally differentiated effector memory CD45RA+ cells. The material sequenced was naive CD8+ T cells from PBMCs. The rearrangement links TRBV11-2 to TRBJ2-3; TRBD2 matches at 7 bases. The TCR originated in a man aged 18-30 years in good health. Some clones in this sample may be carry-over from other donors' samples. In DNA form, the CDR3 reads TGTGCCAGCAGCTTAGTCGGGGGGTGGGGCACAGATACGCAGTATTTT. Amino acids: CASSLVGGWGTDTQYF.